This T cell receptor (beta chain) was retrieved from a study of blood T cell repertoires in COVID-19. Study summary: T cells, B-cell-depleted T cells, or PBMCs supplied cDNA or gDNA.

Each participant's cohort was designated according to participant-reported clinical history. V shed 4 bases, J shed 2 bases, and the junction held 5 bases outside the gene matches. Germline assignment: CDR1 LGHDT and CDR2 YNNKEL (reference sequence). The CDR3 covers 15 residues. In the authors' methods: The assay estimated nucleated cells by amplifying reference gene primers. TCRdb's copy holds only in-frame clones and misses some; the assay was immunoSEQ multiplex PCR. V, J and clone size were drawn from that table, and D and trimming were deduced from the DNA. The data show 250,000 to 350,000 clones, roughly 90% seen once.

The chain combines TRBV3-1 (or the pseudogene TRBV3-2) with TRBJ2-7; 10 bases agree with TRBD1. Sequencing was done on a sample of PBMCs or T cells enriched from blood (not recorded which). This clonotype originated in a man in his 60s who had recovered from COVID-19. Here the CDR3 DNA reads TGTGCCAGCAGCCCCAGACAGGGGGCCACCTACGAGCAGTACTTC. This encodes CASSPRQGATYEQYF.